Below are 21 T cell receptor beta chains sequenced from a single sample in a study of T cells in localized non-small cell lung cancer. Assay: immunoSEQ multiplex PCR; the TCRdb copy retains only in-frame clones and omits some. The sample contains around 29,000 clones, 80% to 95% of which appear only once. The starting material was peripheral blood, obtained before any cancer treatment. Every receptor here comes from a woman aged 40-69 years with stage I lung adenocarcinoma.

V is TRBV5-5 and J is TRBJ2-1; D is undetermined. CDR1 is SGHKS, CDR2 YYEKEE, per germline (reference sequence). CDR3 length: 14 residues. V was pared by 0 bases and J by 3 bases, with 7 bases between. The CDR3 sequence: CASSLESVYNEQFF. CDR3 DNA: TGTGCCAGCAGCTTGGAATCCGTCTACAATGAGCAGTTCTTC. The full variable domain, with the rest looked up from reference TRBV5-5 and TRBJ2-1, is DAGVTQSPTHLIKTRGQQVTLRCSPISGHKSVSWYQQVLGQGPQFIFQYYEKEERGRGNFPDRFSARQFPNYSSELNVNALLLGDSALYLCASSLESVYNEQFFGPGTRLTVL.

This clone showed up just once. V gene TRBV9 combines with J gene TRBJ2-3; 9 bases map to TRBD2. The CDR3 spans 16 residues. With V trimmed by 0 bases and J by 2 bases, 4 bases remained unmatched. Germline V gives CDR1 SGDLS, CDR2 YYNGEE. The CDR3, as DNA: TGTGCCAGCAGCGTAGACGCGGGGGGGACCACAGATACGCAGTATTTT. This codes for CASSVDAGGTTDTQYF. Together with reference TRBV9 and TRBJ2-3, the CDR3 gives the full variable domain: DSGVTQTPKHLITATGQRVTLRCSPRSGDLSVYWYQQSLDQGLQFLIQYYNGEERAKGNILERFSAQQFPDLHSELNLSSLELGDSALYFCASSVDAGGTTDTQYFGPGTRLTVL.

This chain connects TRBV19 to TRBJ2-7, with unresolved D. CDR3 size: 15 residues. V shed 2 bases and J shed 1 base, with 12 bases lying between them. Germline assignment: CDR1 LNHDA and CDR2 SQIVND (reference sequence). The CDR3, as DNA: TGTGCCAGTAGTATAAGGGCCCTCTCTTCCTACGAGCAGTACTTC. Translation: CASSIRALSSYEQYF.

The chain recombines TRBV7-6 with TRBJ1-4, with D hard to call. The CDR3 contains 14 residues. CDR1 is SGHVS, CDR2 FNYEAQ, per germline. The ends were cut back, 5 bases at V and 3 bases at J, with 10 bases in the middle. The CDR3 protein is CASSLRGPNEKLFF. CDR3 sequence (DNA): TGTGCCAGCAGCCTCCGGGGTCCTAATGAAAAACTGTTTTTT.

The CDR3 reads CATSREGQGLNEQFF. In nucleotides, the CDR3 is TGTGCCACCAGCAGAGAGGGACAGGGTTTGAATGAGCAGTTCTTC. The chain uses TRBV15 and TRBJ2-1; 9 nucleotides line up with TRBD1. The CDR3 loop spans 15 amino acids. V shed 0 bases, J shed 7 bases, and the junction held 4 bases outside the gene matches. The germline V gene has CDR1 LNHNV and CDR2 YYDKDF (reference sequence).

The chain is built from TRBV4-3 and TRBJ1-1; D call uncertain. CDR1 is LGHNA and CDR2 is YSLEER in the germline V gene. The CDR3 is 15 amino acids. V was shortened by 0 bases and J by 6 bases, with 14 bases between the two germline ends. CDR3 nucleotide sequence: TGCGCCAGCAGCCAAGATCGACTATCGCGCGCTGAAGCTTTCTTT. Its protein is CASSQDRLSRAEAFF.

This chain links TRBV7-2 with TRBJ2-2; D remains unclear. The CDR3 sequence is 15 residues long. V lost 2 bases and J lost 3, with 10 bases in between. Germline V lookup: CDR1 SGHTA, CDR2 FQGNSA. The CDR3 here is CASSLTPTDTGELFF. In DNA form, the CDR3 reads TGTGCCAGCAGCTTAACTCCAACGGACACCGGGGAGCTGTTTTTT.

The chain uses TRBV19 and TRBJ2-5; D remains ambiguous. CDR1 and CDR2 from the germline V gene are LNHDA and SQIVND (reference sequence). CDR3 length equals 13 residues. V lost 0 bases and J lost 2, with 4 bases in between. The CDR3 loop is CASSIDVQETQYF. The DNA of the CDR3 is TGTGCCAGTAGTATAGACGTACAAGAGACCCAGTACTTC.

The table lists this clone with a count of one. The J gene is TRBJ2-6, the V gene TRBV5-8; no reliable D call. Trimming left V 0 bases short and J 2 bases short, with 6 bases between. CDR1 is SGHTS, CDR2 YDEGEE, per germline. The CDR3 has 15 residues. The CDR3 loop reads CASSLGWAGANVLTF. Here the CDR3 DNA reads TGTGCCAGCAGCTTGGGATGGGCTGGGGCCAACGTCCTGACTTTC.

This chain joins TRBV7-2 and TRBJ2-1; D is ambiguous. There are 13 residues in the CDR3. Germline V gene sequence: CDR1 SGHTA, CDR2 FQGNSA. The V end lost 5 bases, the J end lost 8 bases, and 13 bases lay between the germline ends. The CDR3 DNA follows: TGTGCCAGCAGCCCCTATGTCGAGCATGAGCAGTTCTTC. Translation: CASSPYVEHEQFF.

V and J are TRBV7-8 and TRBJ2-4; D remains ambiguous. V was cut by 3 bases and J by 7 bases, with 19 bases left in between. The CDR3 runs 16 residues. Germline lookup yields CDR1 SGHVS and CDR2 FQNEAQ. CDR3 protein: CASSFRRPGQGNIQYF. CDR3 nucleotide sequence: TGTGCCAGCAGCTTCCGGCGACCCGGGCAAGGGAACATTCAGTACTTC.

The chain uses TRBV7-8 and TRBJ2-1; 7 bases fit TRBD1. V lost 3 bases to trimming and J lost 4 bases; unmatched junction nucleotides: 9. CDR1 is SGHVS and CDR2 is FQNEAQ in the germline V gene. The CDR3 is 16 residues long. The DNA for the CDR3 is TGTGCCAGCAGCTTGATGGACAGGAGCGAATACAATGAGCAGTTCTTC. Translating it yields CASSLMDRSEYNEQFF.

The J gene is TRBJ1-5, the V gene TRBV19; 12 nucleotides align to TRBD1. The CDR3 is 18 amino acids. Germline CDR1 is LNHDA and CDR2 is SQIVND (reference sequence). V shed 5 bases and J 1 base; nucleotides not matched to a gene: 9. This CDR3 is CASSGGTGGASSNQPQHF. CDR3 DNA: TGTGCCAGTAGTGGCGGGACAGGGGGCGCGTCAAGCAATCAGCCCCAGCATTTT.

The genes are TRBV5-8 and TRBJ1-5; 8 bases align to TRBD1. CDR1 and CDR2 (germline): SGHTS, YDEGEE. Germline trimming cut 2 bases from V and 4 bases from J; bases unmatched to any gene: 14. The CDR3 runs to 18 residues. CDR3 region: CASSLGSGRGLENQPQHF. CDR3 nucleotide sequence: TGTGCCAGCAGCTTAGGGTCAGGCAGGGGGCTAGAGAATCAGCCCCAGCATTTT.

This clone was recorded once. This rearrangement joins TRBV7-3 to TRBJ2-2; 7 positions agree with TRBD2. The CDR3 covers 16 residues. Per germline, CDR1 SGHTA and CDR2 FQGTGA. V shed 4 bases and J 4 bases; nucleotides not matched to a gene: 9. CDR3 amino acids: CASSSLGGPGTGELFF. CDR3 coding DNA: TGTGCCAGCAGCTCGTTGGGAGGGCCCGGCACCGGGGAGCTGTTTTTT. Using reference TRBV7-3 and TRBJ2-2 for the parts outside the CDR3, the full variable domain is GAGVSQTPSNKVTEKGKYVELRCDPISGHTALYWYRQSLGQGPEFLIYFQGTGAADDSGLPNDRFFAVRPEGSVSTLKIQRTERGDSAVYLCASSSLGGPGTGELFFGEGSRLTVL.

The CDR3 DNA sequence: TGTGCCAGCAGCTTTACCGGGACAGGGTCCCACGAGCAGTACTTC. Its protein product is CASSFTGTGSHEQYF. The chain employs TRBV11-3 and TRBJ2-7, with 9 bases lining up with TRBD1. The V and J ends lost 3 bases and 5 bases, in that order; junction bases with no gene match: 8. Germline-derived CDR1 and CDR2 are SGHNT and YENEEA. The CDR3 totals 15 residues. Full variable domain (missing parts from reference TRBV11-3 and TRBJ2-7): EAGVVQSPRYKIIEKKQPVAFWCNPISGHNTLYWYLQNLGQGPELLIRYENEEAVDDSQLPKDRFSAERLKGVDSTLKIQPAELGDSAVYLCASSFTGTGSHEQYFGPGTRLTVT.

The chain has TRBV6-5 and TRBJ2-2; D is possibly TRBD2 (6 bases). The V end was cut by 3 bases, the J end by 3 bases, with 14 bases between. The germline gives CDR1 MNHEY, CDR2 SVGAGI. The CDR3 runs to 16 residues. Here the CDR3 DNA reads TGTGCCAGCAGTTATTGGAGGGGCGATTACACCGGGGAGCTGTTTTTT. Protein product: CASSYWRGDYTGELFF.

This clone was observed a handful of times. This chain connects TRBV7-2 to TRBJ2-7; D may match TRBD1 or TRBD2 (5 bases each). V was shortened by 3 bases and J by 2 bases, with 14 bases between the two germline ends. CDR1 SGHTA and CDR2 FQGNSA come from the germline V gene. This CDR3 is 15 amino acids long. CDR3 bases: TGTGCCAGCAGCTTCTACGGGACGGGCCCCTACGAGCAGTACTTC. This encodes CASSFYGTGPYEQYF.

The J gene is TRBJ2-5, the V gene TRBV6-1; TRBD1 agrees at 11 bases. The ends lost 5 bases at V and 5 bases at J; junction bases unmatched: 7. Germline V gene data show CDR1 as MNHNS and CDR2 as SASEGT. The CDR3 is 15 amino acids. The CDR3 sequence: CASSRDRGTGETQYF. The CDR3 bases are TGTGCCAGCAGTAGGGACAGGGGGACTGGGGAGACCCAGTACTTC.

The J gene is TRBJ1-2, the V gene TRBV29-1; a weak D match, TRBD1 (6 bases). The CDR3 consists of 12 residues. Germline V gene lookup returns CDR1 SQVTM and CDR2 ANQGSEA. V was cut by 3 bases and J by 6 bases, with 11 bases left in between. The DNA for the CDR3 is TGCAGCGTTGAGGGGACACAAGATGGCTACACCTTC. The encoded protein is CSVEGTQDGYTF.

The J gene is TRBJ2-5, the V gene TRBV5-4, with no clear D. Germline-derived CDR1 and CDR2 are SGHNT and YYREEE (reference sequence). The CDR3 is made up of 14 amino acids. Trimming removed 4 bases at V and 1 base at J, with 11 bases between. CDR3 residues: CASSPRAGQETQYF. The CDR3 bases are TGTGCCAGCAGCCCAAGGGCCGGCCAAGAGACCCAGTACTTC.